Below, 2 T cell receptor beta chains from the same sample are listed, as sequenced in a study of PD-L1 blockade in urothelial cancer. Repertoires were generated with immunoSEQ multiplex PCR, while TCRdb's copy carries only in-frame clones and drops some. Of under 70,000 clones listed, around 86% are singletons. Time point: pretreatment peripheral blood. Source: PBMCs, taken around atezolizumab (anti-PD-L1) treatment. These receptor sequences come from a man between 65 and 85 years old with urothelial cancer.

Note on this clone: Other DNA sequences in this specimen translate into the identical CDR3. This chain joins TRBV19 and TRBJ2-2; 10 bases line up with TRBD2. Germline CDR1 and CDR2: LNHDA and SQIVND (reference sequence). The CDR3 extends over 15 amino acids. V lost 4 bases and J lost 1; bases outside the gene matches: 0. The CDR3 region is CASSRLAGNTGELFF. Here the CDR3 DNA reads TGTGCCAGTAGTAGACTAGCGGGGAACACCGGGGAGCTGTTTTTT.

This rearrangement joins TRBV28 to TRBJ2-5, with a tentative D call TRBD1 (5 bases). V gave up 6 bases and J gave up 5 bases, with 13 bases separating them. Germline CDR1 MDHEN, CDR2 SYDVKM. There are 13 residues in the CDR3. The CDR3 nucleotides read TGTGCCAGCAGACGACAGCTATGGGAGACCCAGTACTTC. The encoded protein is CASRRQLWETQYF. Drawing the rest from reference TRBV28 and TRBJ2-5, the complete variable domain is DVKVTQSSRYLVKRTGEKVFLECVQDMDHENMFWYRQDPGLGLRLIYFSYDVKMKEKGDIPEGYSVSREKKERFSLILESASTNQTSMYLCASRRQLWETQYFGPGTRLLVL.